This T cell receptor beta chain appears in the sequencing data of a study of beta chain features in type 1 diabetes. All of the isolated RNA was reverse transcribed, so expressed TCRB transcripts were sequenced. This table comes from immunoSEQ multiplex PCR, and its TCRdb copy is limited to in-frame clones, with some not included. The sample lists more than 300,000 clones, 8% seen once, with under 0.5% in the top ten. The sequenced material came from central memory CD4+ T cells from blood. The TCR originated in a woman younger than 35 in good health.

The CDR3: CASSPRGEGQPQHF. The CDR3 DNA is TGTGCCAGCTCACCAAGGGGTGAAGGACAGCCCCAGCATTTT. V is TRBV18 and J is TRBJ1-5; TRBD1 might be the D (5 bases). This CDR3 region has 14 residues. The germline V and J ends were trimmed by 2 bases and 7 bases, with 12 bases remaining between them. The germline V gene has CDR1 KGHSH and CDR2 LQKENI.